The 15 T cell receptor beta chains below were found in one sample sequenced in a study. The sorted Tregs were CD4+CD25+CD127-/low cells. One entry per CDR3 protein, called by TCRdb with MiXCR from the 5' RACE reads. The table records a few thousand distinct CDR3 sequences, under 80% of them present only once. Input material: Tregs sorted from blood. The receptor source for this set is a female donor with breast cancer.

The CDR3 DNA reads as TGCAGTGCTACCCTGACGCAAGGCCCTGAAAAACTGTTTTTT. It specifies CSATLTQGPEKLFF. The gene calls are TRBV20-1 and TRBJ1-4; no firm D call. The CDR3 spans 14 residues. V lost 4 bases to trimming and J lost 7 bases, with 16 bases between them. The germline V gene encodes CDR1 DFQATT and CDR2 SNEGSKA (reference sequence).

The chain couples TRBV7-9 to TRBJ2-7; the match to TRBD1 covers 8 bases. The CDR3 extends over 11 amino acids. V shed 5 bases and J 9 bases; nucleotides not matched to a gene: 3. Germline lookup yields CDR1 SEHNR and CDR2 FQNEAQ (reference sequence). CDR3 region: CASSPGGPQYF. DNA of the CDR3: TGTGCCAGCAGCCCAGGGGGCCCGCAGTACTTC.

The CDR3 is CASSVEVAAGTDTQYF. The CDR3 DNA reads as TGTGCCAGCAGCGTAGAGGTAGCGGCGGGCACAGATACGCAGTATTTT. The chain combines TRBV9 with TRBJ2-3, with a possible D match to TRBD2 (6 bases). Per germline, CDR1 SGDLS and CDR2 YYNGEE. With 0 bases removed from V and 1 base from J, the gap between germline ends came to 12 bases. CDR3 size: 16 residues.

The chain combines TRBV12-3 or TRBV12-4 with TRBJ1-2; perhaps TRBD1 as D (5 bases). Trimming left V 5 bases short and J 3 bases short, with 13 bases between. The CDR3 has 14 amino acids. CDR3 residues: CASSPPGGDYGYTF. The DNA for the CDR3 is TGTGCCAGCAGTCCACCGGGGGGGGACTATGGCTACACCTTC.

V usage is TRBV4-1 and J usage is TRBJ2-1; D might be TRBD2 (6 bases). The CDR3 runs to 13 residues. V was clipped by 4 bases and J by 4 bases, with 8 bases between them. Germline V gene sequence: CDR1 MGHRA, CDR2 YSYEKL. CDR3 sequence (DNA): TGCGCCAGCAGCCGTGGGACTTACAATGAGCAGTTCTTC. Its protein product is CASSRGTYNEQFF.

With regard to this clonotype: A junction boundary mismatches the germline segment, possibly from a read error. The rearrangement joins TRBV4-1 to TRBJ1-2, with 8 bases matching TRBD1. The germline gives CDR1 MGHRA, CDR2 YSYEKL. This CDR3 is 14 amino acids long. CDR3 loop: CANSQDRANYGYTF. The CDR3 DNA follows: TGCGCCAACAGCCAGGACAGGGCTAACTATGGCTACACCTTC.

The chain joins TRBV20-1 to TRBJ2-7; no reliable D call. Trimming pared 3 bases from V and 4 bases from J, leaving 16 bases between. CDR3 length equals 14 residues. Germline V gives CDR1 DFQATT, CDR2 SNEGSKA (reference sequence). The chain's CDR3 is CSASGQIFRYEQYF. CDR3 nucleotides: TGCAGTGCTAGTGGTCAGATTTTTCGTTACGAGCAGTACTTC.

This chain uses TRBV4-1 with TRBJ1-1; D remains unclear. This CDR3 is built from 13 residues. The germline V gene has CDR1 MGHRA and CDR2 YSYEKL. Trimming left V 4 bases short and J 11 bases short, with 17 bases between. The CDR3 DNA is TGCGCCAGCAGCCCGATCGCGGGGAACGAGGCTTTCTTT. Amino acid sequence: CASSPIAGNEAFF.

The genes are TRBV4-2 and TRBJ2-1, with D perhaps being TRBD1 or TRBD2 (5 bases each). The V gene's germline CDR1 is LGHNA and CDR2 YNFKEQ. V was shortened by 11 bases and J by 8 bases, with 13 bases between the two germline ends. The CDR3 contains 11 residues. The CDR3 region is CAPGAWDEQFF. CDR3 DNA sequence: TGTGCCCCCGGGGCTTGGGATGAGCAGTTCTTC.

The J gene is TRBJ1-1, the V gene TRBV5-6; the D gene is possibly TRBD1 (6 bases). The CDR3 totals 12 residues. Germline-derived CDR1 and CDR2 are SGHDT and YYEEEE. V gave up 4 bases and J gave up 5 bases, with 9 bases separating them. DNA for the CDR3: TGTGCCAGCAGCGGACAGAGTACTGAAGCTTTCTTT. It encodes CASSGQSTEAFF.

This clonotype was observed a few times. Here the CDR3 reads CASMLGFEAFF. Here the CDR3 DNA reads TGTGCCAGCATGCTGGGTTTCGAAGCTTTCTTT. V gene TRBV25-1 combines with J gene TRBJ1-1; no definite D call. Germline CDR1 reads MGHDK; CDR2 reads SYGVNS. The CDR3 consists of 11 residues. V was clipped by 7 bases and J by 8 bases, with 11 bases between them.

The genes are TRBV10-3 and TRBJ1-1, with D hard to call. V was clipped by 7 bases and J by 0 bases, with 6 bases between them. This CDR3 contains 12 residues. Germline values: CDR1 ENHRY, CDR2 SYGVKD. The CDR3 region is CAIMGLNTEAFF. As DNA, the CDR3 is TGTGCCATCATGGGTTTGAACACTGAAGCTTTCTTT.

The chain uses TRBV10-3 and TRBJ2-2; tentative D call: TRBD1 (6 bases). The CDR3 covers 15 residues. Trimming removed 7 bases at V and 1 base at J, with 13 bases between. The germline CDR1 and CDR2 sequences are ENHRY and SYGVKD. Here the CDR3 reads CAITSTGKNTGELFF. The CDR3 bases are TGTGCCATCACCTCGACAGGAAAGAACACCGGGGAGCTGTTTTTT.

The J gene is TRBJ2-6, the V gene TRBV6-8; D is unresolved. V was shortened by 6 bases and J by 2 bases, with 14 bases between the two germline ends. CDR3 length: 16 residues. Germline CDR1 and CDR2: MNHGY and SAAAGT. CDR3 sequence (DNA): TGTGCCAGCAGGTGGACCCTGGTGGCTGGGGCCAACGTCCTGACTTTC. Translated, it gives CASRWTLVAGANVLTF.

V and J are TRBV4-1 and TRBJ2-7; a possible D gene is TRBD2 (6 bases). Trimming cost V 0 bases and J 6 bases, with 6 bases left between them. The CDR3 runs 12 residues. Looked up from germline, CDR1 is MGHRA and CDR2 is YSYEKL. CDR3 sequence (DNA): TGCGCCAGCAGCCAAGACGGGGGCGAGCAGTACTTC. Encoded protein: CASSQDGGEQYF.